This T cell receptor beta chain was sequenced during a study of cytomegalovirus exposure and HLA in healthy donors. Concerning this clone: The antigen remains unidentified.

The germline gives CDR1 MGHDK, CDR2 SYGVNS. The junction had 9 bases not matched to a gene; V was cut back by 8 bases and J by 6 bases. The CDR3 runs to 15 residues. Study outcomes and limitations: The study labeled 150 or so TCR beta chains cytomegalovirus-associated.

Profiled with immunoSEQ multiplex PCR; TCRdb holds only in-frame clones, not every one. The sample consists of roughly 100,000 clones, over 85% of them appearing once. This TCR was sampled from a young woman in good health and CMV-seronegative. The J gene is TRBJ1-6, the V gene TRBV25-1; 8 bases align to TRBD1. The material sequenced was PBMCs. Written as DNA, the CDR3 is TGTGCCAGCCAGGGACAGGCAACGGGTAATTCACCCCTCCACTTT. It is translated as CASQGQATGNSPLHF.